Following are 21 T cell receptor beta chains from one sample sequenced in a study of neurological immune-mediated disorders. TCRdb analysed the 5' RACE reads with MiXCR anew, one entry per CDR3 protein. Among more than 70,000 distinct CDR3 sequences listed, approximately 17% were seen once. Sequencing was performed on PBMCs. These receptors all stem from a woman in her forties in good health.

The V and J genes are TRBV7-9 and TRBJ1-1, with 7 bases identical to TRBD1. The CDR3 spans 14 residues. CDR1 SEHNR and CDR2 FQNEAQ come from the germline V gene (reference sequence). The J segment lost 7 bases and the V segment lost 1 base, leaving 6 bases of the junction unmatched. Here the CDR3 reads CASSLGRGIDEAFF. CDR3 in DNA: TGTGCCAGCAGCTTAGGCAGGGGGATCGATGAAGCTTTCTTT.

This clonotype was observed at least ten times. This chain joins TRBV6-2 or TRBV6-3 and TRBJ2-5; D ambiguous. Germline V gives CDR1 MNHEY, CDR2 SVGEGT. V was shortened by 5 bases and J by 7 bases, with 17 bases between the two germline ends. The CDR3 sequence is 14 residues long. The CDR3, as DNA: TGTGCCAGCAGTCTGGACGCACCCTTGGGGACCCAGTACTTC. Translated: CASSLDAPLGTQYF.

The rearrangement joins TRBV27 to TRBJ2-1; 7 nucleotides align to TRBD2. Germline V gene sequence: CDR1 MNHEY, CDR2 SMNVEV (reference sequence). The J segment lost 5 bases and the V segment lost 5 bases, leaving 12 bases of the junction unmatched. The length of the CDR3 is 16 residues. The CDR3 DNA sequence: TGTGCCAGCAGTAGTAGCGGGTACGGTTTTGACAATGAGCAGTTCTTC. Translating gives CASSSSGYGFDNEQFF.

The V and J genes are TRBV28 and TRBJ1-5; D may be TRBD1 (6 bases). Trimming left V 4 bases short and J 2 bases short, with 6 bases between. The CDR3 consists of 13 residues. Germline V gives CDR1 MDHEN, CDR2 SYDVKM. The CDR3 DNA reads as TGTGCCAGCAGTTGGGGGCGCAATCAGCCCCAGCATTTT. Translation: CASSWGRNQPQHF.

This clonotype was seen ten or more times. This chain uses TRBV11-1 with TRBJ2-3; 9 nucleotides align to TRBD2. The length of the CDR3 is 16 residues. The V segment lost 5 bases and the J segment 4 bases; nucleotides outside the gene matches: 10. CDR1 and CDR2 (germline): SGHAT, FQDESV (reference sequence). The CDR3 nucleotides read TGTGCCAGCAGCCGCAGTACGCGGGGGGGAGCAGATACGCAGTATTTT. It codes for CASSRSTRGGADTQYF.

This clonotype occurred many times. CDR3 nucleotide sequence: TGCGCCAGCAGCGTCCCAGACAGAGATACGCAGTATTTT. Its protein is CASSVPDRDTQYF. This sequence joins TRBV5-1 and TRBJ2-3, with D possibly being TRBD1 (5 bases). Trimming pared 4 bases from V and 5 bases from J, leaving 11 bases between. CDR1 is SGHRS and CDR2 is YFSETQ in the germline V gene. This CDR3 spans 13 amino acids.

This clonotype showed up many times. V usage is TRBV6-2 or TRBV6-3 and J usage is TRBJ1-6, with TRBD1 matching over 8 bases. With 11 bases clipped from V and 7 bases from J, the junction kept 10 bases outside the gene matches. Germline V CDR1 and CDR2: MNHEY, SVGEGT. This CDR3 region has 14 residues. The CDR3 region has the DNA TGTGCCGGCGGACAGGGTCGAGAAAATTCACCCCTCCACTTT. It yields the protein CAGGQGRENSPLHF.

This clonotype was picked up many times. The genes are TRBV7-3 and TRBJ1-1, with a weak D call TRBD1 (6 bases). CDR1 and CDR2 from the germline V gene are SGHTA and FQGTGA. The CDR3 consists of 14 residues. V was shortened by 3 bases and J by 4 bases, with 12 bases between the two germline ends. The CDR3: CASSFMGAGTEAFF. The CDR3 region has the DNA TGTGCCAGCAGCTTTATGGGGGCAGGCACTGAAGCTTTCTTT.

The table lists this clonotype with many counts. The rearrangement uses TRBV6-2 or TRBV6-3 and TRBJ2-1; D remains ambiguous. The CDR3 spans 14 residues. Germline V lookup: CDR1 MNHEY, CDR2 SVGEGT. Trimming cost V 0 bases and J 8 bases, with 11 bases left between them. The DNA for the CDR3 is TGTGCCAGCAGTTACTCTCGTCGGTGGGATGAGCAGTTCTTC. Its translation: CASSYSRRWDEQFF.

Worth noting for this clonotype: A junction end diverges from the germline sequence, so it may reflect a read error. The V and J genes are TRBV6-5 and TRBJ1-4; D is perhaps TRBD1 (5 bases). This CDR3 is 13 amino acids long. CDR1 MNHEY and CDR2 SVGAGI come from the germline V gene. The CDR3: CASSHGHYEKLIF. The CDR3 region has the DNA TGTGCGAGCAGCCACGGACATTACGAAAAACTGATTTTT.

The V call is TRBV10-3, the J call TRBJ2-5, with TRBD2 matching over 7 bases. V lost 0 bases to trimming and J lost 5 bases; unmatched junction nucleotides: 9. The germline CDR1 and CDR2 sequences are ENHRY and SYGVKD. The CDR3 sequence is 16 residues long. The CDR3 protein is CAISESGGTPPETQYF. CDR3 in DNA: TGTGCCATCAGTGAGTCGGGGGGGACCCCTCCGGAGACCCAGTACTTC.

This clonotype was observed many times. The CDR3 nucleotides are TGCAGTGCTAGAGATATTAGGGGGTCCGGAAACACCATATATTTT. It is translated as CSARDIRGSGNTIYF. The chain has TRBV20-1 and TRBJ1-3, with D tentatively TRBD1 (6 bases). V gave up 0 bases and J gave up 4 bases, with 13 bases separating them. Germline loops: CDR1 DFQATT, CDR2 SNEGSKA (reference sequence). CDR3 length: 15 amino acids.

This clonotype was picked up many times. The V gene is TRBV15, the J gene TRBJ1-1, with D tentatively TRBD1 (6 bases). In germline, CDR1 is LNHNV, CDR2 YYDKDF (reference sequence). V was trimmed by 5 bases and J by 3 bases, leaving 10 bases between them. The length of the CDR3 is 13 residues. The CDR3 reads CATSGNRDTEAFF. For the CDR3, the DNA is TGTGCCACCAGCGGGAACAGGGACACTGAAGCTTTCTTT.

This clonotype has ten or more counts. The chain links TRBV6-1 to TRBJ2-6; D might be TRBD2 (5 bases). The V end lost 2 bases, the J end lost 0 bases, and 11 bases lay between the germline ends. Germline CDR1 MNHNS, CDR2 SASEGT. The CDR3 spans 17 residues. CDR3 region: CASSEWLDSSGANVLTF. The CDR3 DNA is TGTGCCAGCAGTGAATGGCTGGACTCCTCTGGGGCCAACGTCCTGACTTTC.

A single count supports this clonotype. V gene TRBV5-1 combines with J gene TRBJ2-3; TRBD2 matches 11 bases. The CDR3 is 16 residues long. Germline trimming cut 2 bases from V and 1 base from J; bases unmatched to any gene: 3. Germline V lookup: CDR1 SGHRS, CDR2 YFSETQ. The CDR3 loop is CASSFGTSGGTDTQYF. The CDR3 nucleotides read TGCGCCAGCAGCTTTGGGACTAGCGGAGGCACAGATACGCAGTATTTT.

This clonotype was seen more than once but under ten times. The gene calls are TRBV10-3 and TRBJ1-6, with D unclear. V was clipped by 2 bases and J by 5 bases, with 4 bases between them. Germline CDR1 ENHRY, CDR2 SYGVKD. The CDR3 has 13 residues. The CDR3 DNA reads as TGTGCCATCAGTGAGACCGATAATTCACCCCTCCACTTT. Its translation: CAISETDNSPLHF.

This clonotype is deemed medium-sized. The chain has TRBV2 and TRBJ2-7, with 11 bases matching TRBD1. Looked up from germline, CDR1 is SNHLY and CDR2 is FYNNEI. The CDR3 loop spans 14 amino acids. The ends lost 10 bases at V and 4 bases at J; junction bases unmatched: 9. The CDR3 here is CATNTGTGGYEQYV. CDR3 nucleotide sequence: TGTGCCACCAACACCGGGACAGGGGGATACGAGCAGTACGTC.

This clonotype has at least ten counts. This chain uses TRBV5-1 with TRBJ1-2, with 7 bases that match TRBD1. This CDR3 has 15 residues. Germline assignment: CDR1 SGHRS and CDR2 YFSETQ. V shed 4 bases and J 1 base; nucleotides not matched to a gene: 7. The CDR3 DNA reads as TGCGCCAGCAGCCCCGGGACAGACCTTAACTATGGCTACACCTTC. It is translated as CASSPGTDLNYGYTF.

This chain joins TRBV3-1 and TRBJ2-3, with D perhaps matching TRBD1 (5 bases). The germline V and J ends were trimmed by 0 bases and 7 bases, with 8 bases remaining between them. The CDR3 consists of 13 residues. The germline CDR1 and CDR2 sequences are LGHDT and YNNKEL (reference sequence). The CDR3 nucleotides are TGTGCCAGCAGCCAAGAAGGGGTTAATACGCAGTATTTT. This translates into CASSQEGVNTQYF.

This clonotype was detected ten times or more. The DNA of the CDR3 is TGCAGTGCTAGAGTTGAGGCTTTGCAGTACTTC. Amino acid sequence: CSARVEALQYF. The chain combines TRBV20-1 with TRBJ2-7; no reliable D call. The V gene's germline CDR1 is DFQATT and CDR2 SNEGSKA (reference sequence). The CDR3 is 11 amino acids. Trimming left V 1 base short and J 9 bases short, with 10 bases between.

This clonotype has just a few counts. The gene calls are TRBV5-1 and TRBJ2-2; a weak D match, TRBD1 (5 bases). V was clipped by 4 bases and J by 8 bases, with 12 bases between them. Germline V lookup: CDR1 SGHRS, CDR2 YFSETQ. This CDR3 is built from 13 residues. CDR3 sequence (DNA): TGCGCCAGCAGCCCGGACATGGTAGGGGAGCTGTTTTTT. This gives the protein CASSPDMVGELFF. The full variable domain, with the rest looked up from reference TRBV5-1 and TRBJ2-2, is KAGVTQTPRYLIKTRGQQVTLSCSPISGHRSVSWYQQTPGQGLQFLFEYFSETQRNKGNFPGRFSGRQFSNSRSEMNVSTLELGDSALYLCASSPDMVGELFFGEGSRLTVL.